Shown below are 15 T cell receptor beta chains from a single sample sequenced in a study of T cell responses to AZD1222 COVID-19 vaccine. Generated by immunoSEQ multiplex PCR, the TCRdb table keeps only in-frame clones and is missing some. Here the sample spans approximately 150,000 clones, approximately 90% being singletons. The sample in question was peripheral blood, obtained on day 0 of AZD1222 vaccination. These receptors originate from an adult in good health.

This clone was seen a handful of times. The chain links TRBV12-3 or TRBV12-4 to TRBJ1-2; D not certain. Trimming shortened V by 3 bases and J by 6 bases, and 8 bases separated the two germline ends. This CDR3 is 12 amino acids long. The CDR3 sequence: CASSFGRHGYTF. CDR3 DNA: TGTGCCAGCAGTTTTGGCAGGCATGGCTACACCTTC.

CDR3 sequence: CASSQPGGSPQETQYF. The CDR3 coding sequence is TGTGCCAGCAGCCAACCGGGGGGGAGCCCACAAGAGACCCAGTACTTC. V and J are TRBV7-6 and TRBJ2-5, with 8 nucleotides matching TRBD2. V lost 5 bases, J lost 2 bases, and 10 bases stayed unmatched. The CDR3 sequence is 16 residues long. Germline V gives CDR1 SGHVS, CDR2 FNYEAQ.

The V gene is TRBV3-1 (or the pseudogene TRBV3-2), the J gene TRBJ2-3; D not resolved. V was clipped by 6 bases and J by 6 bases, with 13 bases between them. Per germline, CDR1 LGHDT and CDR2 YNNKEL (reference sequence). CDR3 size: 13 residues. The CDR3 DNA follows: TGTGCCAGCAGACCGTCTAGTTCCGATACGCAGTATTTT. This codes for CASRPSSSDTQYF.

The chain joins TRBV18 to TRBJ1-2; TRBD1 agrees at 10 bases. CDR1 is KGHSH, CDR2 LQKENI, per germline. This CDR3 is 15 amino acids long. Trimming took 1 base from V and 8 from J; bases not matched to a gene: 7. The CDR3 is CASSPLGQGIEGYTF. The CDR3 DNA is TGTGCCAGCTCACCACTGGGACAGGGGATAGAGGGCTACACCTTC.

The chain couples TRBV6-5 to TRBJ1-3; D unclear. Trimming took off 3 bases at V and 3 bases at J, with 9 bases between the two ends. From germline, CDR1 is MNHEY and CDR2 SVGAGI. The CDR3 consists of 14 residues. CDR3 in DNA: TGTGCCAGCAGTTATGAGGGCCTTGGAAACACCATATATTTT. Translating it yields CASSYEGLGNTIYF.

Here the CDR3 DNA reads TGTGCCAGCAGCCAGGGGGGTGGGCAGTACTTC. It translates to CASSQGGGQYF. This sequence joins TRBV14 and TRBJ2-7, with D possibly TRBD2 on 6 matching bases. CDR1 is SGHDN, CDR2 FVKESK, per germline. Trimming took off 3 bases at V and 9 bases at J, with 9 bases between the two ends. This CDR3 comprises 11 residues.

The chain couples TRBV6-5 to TRBJ2-7; D is uncertain. The CDR3 runs to 12 residues. Germline CDR1 and CDR2: MNHEY and SVGAGI. Between the trimmed V and J ends, which lost 6 bases and 2 bases, there was a span of 8 bases. CDR3 nucleotides: TGTGCCAGCAGCATCACACCCTACGAGCAGTACTTC. Residues: CASSITPYEQYF.

The rearrangement links TRBV3-1 (or the pseudogene TRBV3-2) to TRBJ1-1; 10 bases line up with TRBD1. The CDR3 is 14 residues long. Germline loops: CDR1 LGHDT, CDR2 YNNKEL (reference sequence). Unmatched junction bases numbered 11, after V lost 4 bases and J lost 12 bases. CDR3 nucleotides: TGTGCCAGCAGCCCATCTGACAGGGGGCGTATAACTTTCTTT. Its protein product is CASSPSDRGRITFF.

The rearrangement links TRBV6-4 to TRBJ2-1; 7 bases map to TRBD2. Germline loops: CDR1 MRHNA, CDR2 SNTAGT. The CDR3 sequence is 15 residues long. V shed 6 bases and J 6 bases; nucleotides not matched to a gene: 11. Here the CDR3 reads CASSEGAGTLNEQFF. The CDR3 DNA follows: TGTGCCAGCAGCGAAGGAGCGGGGACTCTCAATGAGCAGTTCTTC.

This clone was observed a single time. This rearrangement joins TRBV15 to TRBJ2-7; 8 positions match TRBD2. The CDR3 sequence is 16 residues long. Germline-derived CDR1 and CDR2 are LNHNV and YYDKDF (reference sequence). V lost 9 bases to trimming and J lost 1 base; unmatched junction nucleotides: 14. The CDR3 protein is CATALAGRTSSYEQYF. The DNA for the CDR3 is TGTGCCACAGCGCTAGCGGGTAGGACTAGTTCCTACGAGCAGTACTTC. Full variable domain (missing parts from reference TRBV15 and TRBJ2-7): DAMVIQNPRYQVTQFGKPVTLSCSQTLNHNVMYWYQQKSSQAPKLLFHYYDKDFNNEADTPDNFQSRRPNTSFCFLDIRSPGLGDTAMYLCATALAGRTSSYEQYFGPGTRLTVT.

The CDR3 DNA reads TGCGCCAGCAGCCAGACCCCCGGGGCTAGCTCCTACAATGAGCAGTTCTTC. Protein sequence: CASSQTPGASSYNEQFF. This chain links TRBV4-1 with TRBJ2-1; D assignment may be TRBD1 or TRBD2 (5 bases each). CDR3 length equals 17 residues. Trimming removed 3 bases at V and 0 bases at J, with 15 bases between. Per germline, CDR1 MGHRA and CDR2 YSYEKL.

The gene calls are TRBV23-1 and TRBJ1-5, with 7 positions matching TRBD1. TRBV23-1 is an open reading frame whose function is uncertain. The CDR3 spans 15 residues. Trimming cost V 9 bases and J 6 bases; bases outside gene matches: 14. The CDR3 is CASRGAGGLIQPQHF. The CDR3 DNA is TGCGCCAGTCGAGGGGCAGGGGGTCTGATTCAGCCCCAGCATTTT.

This sequence joins TRBV14 and TRBJ1-1, with a tentative D call TRBD1 (5 bases). The CDR3 extends over 13 amino acids. V lost 4 bases and J 8 bases, leaving 14 bases between the germline ends. Germline V gene lookup returns CDR1 SGHDN and CDR2 FVKESK. CDR3 DNA: TGTGCCAGCAGCCGACGAGGGACGGGGGAAGCTTTCTTT. This encodes CASSRRGTGEAFF. Combining the CDR3 with reference TRBV14 and TRBJ1-1 gives the whole variable domain EAGVTQFPSHSVIEKGQTVTLRCDPISGHDNLYWYRRVMGKEIKFLLHFVKESKQDESGMPNNRFLAERTGGTYSTLKVQPAELEDSGVYFCASSRRGTGEAFFGQGTRLTVV.

Details on this clone: The junction shows a germline mismatch at one end, possibly a read error. The chain combines TRBV23-1 with TRBJ1-1; D is uncertain. TRBV23-1 qualifies as an ORF whose function is uncertain. This CDR3 is 13 amino acids long. The CDR3 nucleotides read TGCGCCAGCAGCCAATCGCCCTGCGATGAAGCTTTCTTT. This encodes CASSQSPCDEAFF.

The chain links TRBV28 to TRBJ2-1, with 8 bases identical to TRBD2. Looked up from germline, CDR1 is MDHEN and CDR2 is SYDVKM. V was pared by 6 bases and J by 13 bases, with 14 bases of the junction left unmatched. The CDR3 covers 14 residues. CDR3 residues: CASSSGGGLRVQFF. Written as DNA, the CDR3 is TGTGCCAGCAGCTCCGGGGGGGGTCTTAGGGTACAGTTCTTC.